This T cell receptor (beta chain) originates from a study of response to subunit inactivated influenza vaccine (dated by TCRdb to the late 2010s). Study-wide context: Deep quantitative T cell receptor repertoire profiling was used in the study to track responses to a trivalent subunit inactivated influenza vaccine. Overall study results and their limits: It was suggested by the authors that each seasonal influenza vaccination may recruit only a limited number of new T cells.

Libraries were prepared through RT-PCR. Sequencing used an Illumina HiSeq 2500. TCRdb's own reprocessing of the public reads used fastp at Q25 and MiXCR and kept productive beta chains. Each entry merges the rows of one CDR3 protein and shows their most common DNA and genes. The sample table holds under 800,000 distinct CDR3 sequences, of which around 13% were seen once. The ten biggest clones cover 6.5% to 8.5% of the sample. The germline V gene supplies CDR1 MNHEY and CDR2 SVGAGI. V is pruned by 0 bases and J by 5 bases, leaving 4 bases of the junction without a gene match. Inclusive of the bounding cysteine and phenylalanine, the CDR3 is 14 residues long. CDR3 DNA only is kept here, 42 bases in frame from base 1. Points on this clonotype: Its binding antigen is unknown. Base qualities are not recorded, but no much larger clone differs from it by a single base.

This clonotype was sampled from a man in his fifties or sixties who received an inactivated influenza vaccine. Donor details come from another sample of the same person, matched by shared clones. The sample was PBMCs from blood, taken around two weeks before vaccination. This chain is built from TRBV6-5 and TRBJ2-7, with 7 central nucleotides matching TRBD1. The CDR3 corresponds to CASSYSGQDDEQYF. The nucleotides are TGTGCCAGCAGTTACTCTGGACAGGATGACGAGCAGTACTTC.